This entry lists 3 T cell receptor beta chains sequenced from one sample in a study of blood T cell repertoires in COVID-19. The data were produced by immunoSEQ multiplex PCR, yet TCRdb's version contains in-frame clones alone and is incomplete. The repertoire holds about 71,000 clones, with around three quarters as singletons. Sequencing was done on a sample of peripheral blood. All receptors come from a woman of 80 years or more with active or convalescent COVID-19.

V usage is TRBV2 and J usage is TRBJ1-2; D ambiguous. The CDR3 is made up of 11 amino acids. Trimming removed 2 bases at V and 4 bases at J, with 2 bases between. Germline V gives CDR1 SNHLY, CDR2 FYNNEI. This CDR3 reads CASSELYGYTF. The CDR3 nucleotides are TGTGCCAGCAGTGAACTCTATGGCTACACCTTC.

This sequence joins TRBV7-9 and TRBJ2-5, with a tentative D call TRBD2 (6 bases). This CDR3 contains 19 residues. The germline gives CDR1 SEHNR, CDR2 FQNEAQ (reference sequence). Deletions cut 2 bases from V and 0 bases from J, with 22 bases between. The CDR3 reads CASSLRPSWRGRYQETQYF. The CDR3 DNA sequence: TGTGCCAGCAGCTTAAGGCCAAGTTGGCGGGGACGGTACCAAGAGACCCAGTACTTC.

The chain combines TRBV28 with TRBJ1-2, with a weak D call TRBD1 (6 bases). The CDR3 consists of 12 residues. Looked up from germline, CDR1 is MDHEN and CDR2 is SYDVKM. V gave up 5 bases and J gave up 8 bases, with 12 bases separating them. The DNA for the CDR3 is TGTGCCAGCAGTGTTCAGGGGAAAGGCTACACCTTC. Residues: CASSVQGKGYTF.